Below are 25 T cell receptor beta chains sequenced from a single sample in a study of CD8+ T cells in alopecia areata. As for treatment: oral pan-JAK inhibitor, 5-10 mg twice daily. cDNA serving as the sequencing template came from extracted, reverse transcribed RNA. The repertoire was sequenced with immunoSEQ multiplex PCR; TCRdb's copy has only in-frame clones and lacks some. The data show roughly 280,000 clones, with over 45% seen just once and 0.75% to 0.95% held by the top ten. The source material was CD4+ T cells sorted from blood, sampled around week 53, from a patient treated with tofacitinib. The source is a human donor with alopecia areata.

This chain links TRBV5-6 with TRBJ2-5; TRBD2 agrees at 13 bases. CDR1 is SGHDT, CDR2 YYEEEE, per germline. The J segment lost 4 bases and the V segment lost 2 bases, leaving 2 bases of the junction unmatched. This CDR3 has 15 residues. In nucleotides, the CDR3 is TGTGCCAGCAGCTTCCGACTAGCGGGGGGAGAGACCCAGTACTTC. It codes for CASSFRLAGGETQYF.

The chain has TRBV5-4 and TRBJ2-5; 9 nucleotides align to TRBD1. This CDR3 spans 15 amino acids. Germline CDR1 reads SGHNT; CDR2 reads YYREEE (reference sequence). V gave up 0 bases and J gave up 6 bases; unmatched junction bases: 6. In nucleotides, the CDR3 is TGTGCCAGCAGCTTGGCGGGACAGGGTACAAAGACCCAGTACTTC. Its protein is CASSLAGQGTKTQYF.

The chain couples TRBV7-2 to TRBJ2-5; 11 bases map to TRBD1. The CDR3 loop spans 15 amino acids. V was clipped by 2 bases and J by 5 bases; unmatched bases: 4. Germline lookup yields CDR1 SGHTA and CDR2 FQGNSA. DNA of the CDR3: TGTGCCAGCAGCTTACTAGGGACAGGGGGGGAGACCCAGTACTTC. This encodes CASSLLGTGGETQYF.

The chain is built from TRBV10-3 and TRBJ1-4; D ambiguous. Germline CDR1 and CDR2: ENHRY and SYGVKD. Trimming removed 3 bases from V and 6 bases from J, with 8 bases in between. This CDR3 contains 13 residues. The CDR3, as DNA: TGTGCCATCAGTGACCCTGGTGATGAAAAACTGTTTTTT. This gives the protein CAISDPGDEKLFF.

This clone was counted at least ten times. J is TRBJ2-3 and V is TRBV2; possibly TRBD2 for D (5 bases). The CDR3 extends over 15 amino acids. Trimming removed 3 bases at V and 2 bases at J, with 12 bases between. Germline CDR1 SNHLY, CDR2 FYNNEI. This CDR3 is CASSDAIGITDTQYF. As DNA, the CDR3 is TGTGCCAGCAGTGATGCAATCGGGATCACAGATACGCAGTATTTT. Full variable domain (rest looked up from reference TRBV2 and TRBJ2-3): EPEVTQTPSHQVTQMGQEVILRCVPISNHLYFYWYRQILGQKVEFLVSFYNNEISEKSEIFDDQFSVERPDGSNFTLKIRSTKLEDSAMYFCASSDAIGITDTQYFGPGTRLTVL.

The chain couples TRBV5-6 to TRBJ1-6; TRBD1 might be the D (5 bases). Between the trimmed V and J ends, which lost 1 base and 0 bases, there was a span of 8 bases. CDR3 size: 16 residues. Per germline, CDR1 SGHDT and CDR2 YYEEEE. The CDR3 protein is CASSLLGLSYNSPLHF. Here the CDR3 DNA reads TGTGCCAGCAGCTTGCTGGGGCTCTCCTATAATTCACCCCTCCACTTT. Combining the CDR3 with reference TRBV5-6 and TRBJ1-6 gives the whole variable domain DAGVTQSPTHLIKTRGQQVTLRCSPKSGHDTVSWYQQALGQGPQFIFQYYEEEERQRGNFPDRFSGHQFPNYSSELNVNALLLGDSALYLCASSLLGLSYNSPLHFGNGTRLTVT.

This clone was observed a few times. This chain uses TRBV7-9 with TRBJ1-4, with D possibly TRBD1 on 5 matching bases. Germline V lookup: CDR1 SEHNR, CDR2 FQNEAQ (reference sequence). The CDR3 runs to 13 residues. V was pared by 4 bases and J by 14 bases, with 17 bases between. The CDR3 sequence is CASSSLEGDYLFF. CDR3 nucleotides: TGTGCCAGCAGCTCCCTAGAAGGGGATTATCTGTTTTTT.

This clone was seen a few times. The chain uses TRBV29-1 and TRBJ1-2, with a tentative D call TRBD1 (6 bases). Trimming pared 1 base from V and 0 bases from J, leaving 9 bases between. Germline CDR1 SQVTM, CDR2 ANQGSEA. CDR3 length equals 14 residues. The CDR3 loop is CSVEGGHSNYGYTF. The CDR3 bases are TGCAGCGTTGAAGGGGGGCATTCTAACTATGGCTACACCTTC.

This clone was seen a handful of times. This chain joins TRBV5-1 and TRBJ2-6; the D gene is possibly TRBD1 (6 bases). The germline V gene has CDR1 SGHRS and CDR2 YFSETQ. This CDR3 has 16 amino acids. V lost 1 base, J lost 2 bases, and 10 bases lay in between. CDR3 DNA sequence: TGCGCCAGCAGCTTGTCACAGGGAGCTGGGGCCAACGTCCTGACTTTC. It codes for CASSLSQGAGANVLTF.

This clone has a handful of counts. CDR3 residues: CSAGTSGETQYF. CDR3 DNA sequence: TGCAGCGCTGGGACTAGCGGGGAGACCCAGTACTTC. The V and J genes are TRBV29-1 and TRBJ2-5; 12 positions match TRBD2. Germline V gene sequence: CDR1 SQVTM, CDR2 ANQGSEA. Germline trimming cut 7 bases from V and 5 bases from J; bases unmatched to any gene: 2. The CDR3 covers 12 residues.

This chain joins TRBV29-1 and TRBJ1-2, with TRBD1 as a possible D gene (6 bases). Per germline, CDR1 SQVTM and CDR2 ANQGSEA. Between the trimmed V and J ends, which lost 0 bases and 9 bases, there was a span of 8 bases. The CDR3 loop spans 11 amino acids. In DNA, the CDR3 is TGCAGCGTTGAAGACAGGGGTAGCTACACCTTC. Translated, it gives CSVEDRGSYTF.

The chain is built from TRBV5-1 and TRBJ2-4; 7 bases line up with TRBD1. Germline V gene data show CDR1 as SGHRS and CDR2 as YFSETQ. V lost 3 bases and J lost 1; bases outside the gene matches: 10. The CDR3 extends over 17 amino acids. The CDR3 is CASSSNRGSAAKNIQYF. CDR3 bases: TGCGCCAGCAGCTCGAACAGGGGATCGGCTGCCAAAAACATTCAGTACTTC.

The chain couples TRBV6-5 to TRBJ2-1; D is perhaps TRBD1 or TRBD2 (6 bases each). The CDR3 runs to 15 residues. V was trimmed by 5 bases and J by 9 bases, leaving 20 bases between them. CDR1 and CDR2 (germline): MNHEY, SVGAGI. CDR3 DNA sequence: TGTGCCAGCAGTCGCCACATCCTACAGGGAGGTGAGCAGTTCTTC. Its translation is CASSRHILQGGEQFF.

The chain carries TRBV29-1 and TRBJ1-2, with D tentatively TRBD1 (6 bases). The CDR3 consists of 16 residues. Germline CDR1 SQVTM, CDR2 ANQGSEA. V was cut by 5 bases and J by 0 bases, with 19 bases left in between. The CDR3 DNA follows: TGCAGCGTTACCCGGACCCAAGGGGGATCTAACTATGGCTACACCTTC. Its protein product is CSVTRTQGGSNYGYTF. Based on the CDR3 plus reference TRBV29-1 and TRBJ1-2, the full variable domain is SAVISQKPSRDICQRGTSLTIQCQVDSQVTMMFWYRQQPGQSLTLIATANQGSEATYESGFVIDKFPISRPNLTFSTLTVSNMSPEDSSIYLCSVTRTQGGSNYGYTFGSGTRLTVV.

The rearrangement uses TRBV9 and TRBJ1-6; 8 nucleotides match TRBD1. The germline V gene has CDR1 SGDLS and CDR2 YYNGEE. After removal of 4 bases from V and 7 bases from J, the junction contained 4 bases not matched to a gene. This CDR3 has 14 residues. The CDR3 protein is CASSRTGNNSPLHF. Written as DNA, the CDR3 is TGTGCCAGCAGCCGGACAGGGAACAATTCACCCCTCCACTTT.

The rearrangement joins TRBV29-1 to TRBJ2-1, with TRBD2 matching 9 bases. J was trimmed by 2 bases and V by 6 bases; bases with no gene match: 8. Germline V lookup: CDR1 SQVTM, CDR2 ANQGSEA. The length of the CDR3 is 15 residues. The CDR3 loop is CSVPPWTSAYNEQFF. DNA for the CDR3: TGCAGCGTCCCCCCCTGGACTAGCGCCTACAATGAGCAGTTCTTC.

This chain connects TRBV7-2 to TRBJ2-3, with D uncertain. The CDR3 has 13 residues. V gave up 2 bases and J gave up 5 bases, with 8 bases separating them. CDR1 and CDR2 (germline): SGHTA, FQGNSA. The CDR3 loop reads CASSLSWEDTQYF. As DNA, the CDR3 is TGTGCCAGCAGCTTATCGTGGGAAGATACGCAGTATTTT.

The rearrangement uses TRBV5-1 and TRBJ1-1; D is possibly TRBD1 (6 bases). Trimming stripped 0 bases from V and 8 bases from J, with 11 bases between. CDR1 and CDR2 (germline): SGHRS, YFSETQ. The CDR3 is 13 residues long. The CDR3 sequence is CASSLERGLEAFF. As DNA, the CDR3 is TGCGCCAGCAGCTTGGAGAGGGGGTTAGAAGCTTTCTTT. Full variable domain (missing parts from reference TRBV5-1 and TRBJ1-1): KAGVTQTPRYLIKTRGQQVTLSCSPISGHRSVSWYQQTPGQGLQFLFEYFSETQRNKGNFPGRFSGRQFSNSRSEMNVSTLELGDSALYLCASSLERGLEAFFGQGTRLTVV.

V is TRBV2 and J is TRBJ1-1; D is undetermined. From germline, CDR1 is SNHLY and CDR2 FYNNEI. The V end lost 8 bases, the J end lost 1 base, and 11 bases lay between the germline ends. CDR3 length: 13 residues. CDR3 sequence (DNA): TGTGCCAGCGGTGGGCAGTCGAACACTGAAGCTTTCTTT. This sequence encodes CASGGQSNTEAFF.

The chain couples TRBV5-6 to TRBJ1-1, with 11 bases aligning to TRBD1. Germline CDR1 SGHDT, CDR2 YYEEEE. V was clipped by 4 bases and J by 5 bases; unmatched bases: 1. The CDR3 is made up of 13 amino acids. CDR3 coding DNA: TGTGCCAGCAGCCGGGACAGGGGGACTGAAGCTTTCTTT. It translates to CASSRDRGTEAFF.

The chain combines TRBV7-9 with TRBJ2-1; tentative D call: TRBD1 (5 bases). Between the trimmed V and J ends, which lost 8 bases and 3 bases, there was a span of 11 bases. Germline loops: CDR1 SEHNR, CDR2 FQNEAQ (reference sequence). This CDR3 spans 13 amino acids. The CDR3 DNA is TGTGCCAGCCTGGGGCTAGGCTACAATGAGCAGTTCTTC. The encoded protein is CASLGLGYNEQFF.

This clone was detected only a few times. In the same sample, other DNA sequences code for this CDR3. V usage is TRBV29-1 and J usage is TRBJ1-2, with D unresolved. Germline V gives CDR1 SQVTM, CDR2 ANQGSEA. This CDR3 contains 8 residues. Trimming removed 7 bases at V and 5 bases at J, with 2 bases between. DNA of the CDR3: TGCAGCGCTTATGGCTACACCTTC. It is translated as CSAYGYTF.

V is TRBV27 and J is TRBJ2-7, with 7 bases identical to TRBD1. The CDR3 spans 14 residues. The ends lost 1 base at V and 2 bases at J; junction bases unmatched: 2. The V gene's germline CDR1 is MNHEY and CDR2 SMNVEV (reference sequence). The CDR3 protein is CASSLWDRAYEQYF. In DNA, the CDR3 is TGTGCCAGCAGTTTATGGGACAGAGCCTACGAGCAGTACTTC.

This sequence joins TRBV11-2 and TRBJ2-3; D unclear. V lost 2 bases, J lost 5 bases, and 8 bases lay in between. The CDR3 runs 13 residues. Germline CDR1 SGHAT, CDR2 FQNNGV. CDR3 amino acids: CASSLSWGDTQYF. DNA for the CDR3: TGTGCCAGCAGCTTATCGTGGGGAGATACGCAGTATTTT.

The chain is built from TRBV7-2 and TRBJ1-2; D perhaps matches TRBD1 (5 bases). Trimming took 2 bases from V and 0 from J, leaving 10 bases between them. CDR1 SGHTA and CDR2 FQGNSA come from the germline V gene. The CDR3 sequence is 15 residues long. The CDR3 here is CASSLRDRANYGYTF. The CDR3, as DNA: TGTGCCAGCAGCTTAAGGGACCGAGCTAACTATGGCTACACCTTC.